What follows are 15 T cell receptor beta chains derived from one specimen sequenced in a study of T cell responses to AZD1222 COVID-19 vaccine (dated by TCRdb to the early 2020s). Libraries were constructed by the immunoSEQ multiplex PCR assay. TCRdb's version of the immuneACCESS table is confined to in-frame rearrangements and falls short of the full clone set. An unresolved V gene accounts for under half of the shortfall where checked; the remainder is of unknown origin. Across this sample there are around 180,000 clones, with around 93% seen only once. 7% to 9.5% of the sample lies in the top ten. The label giving this sample's time point can be read as: baseline before first vaccination. Here the sequenced sample was peripheral blood, taken on day 0 of AZD1222 vaccination. Receptors originate from an adult in good health.

V and J are TRBV11-2 and TRBJ2-5; D unresolved. The length of the CDR3 is 13 residues. The V and J ends lost 3 bases and 9 bases respectively, with 14 bases between them. Germline V gives CDR1 SGHAT, CDR2 FQNNGV. DNA for the CDR3: TGTGCCAGCAGCTTTGACCTTCAATTGGCCCAGTACTTC. Encoded protein: CASSFDLQLAQYF.

The chain joins TRBV24-1 to TRBJ2-7; perhaps TRBD1 as D (6 bases). The germline V and J ends were trimmed by 4 bases and 6 bases, with 12 bases remaining between them. Germline-derived CDR1 and CDR2 are KGHDR and SFDVKD. The CDR3 extends over 13 amino acids. The CDR3 protein is CATSERTVGEQYF. The CDR3 coding sequence is TGTGCCACCAGTGAAAGGACAGTTGGCGAGCAGTACTTC.

The J gene is TRBJ2-1, the V gene TRBV5-5, with unresolved D. V lost 1 base to trimming and J lost 0 bases, with 11 bases between them. There are 16 residues in the CDR3. Germline V CDR1 and CDR2: SGHKS, YYEKEE (reference sequence). The CDR3 sequence is CASSLYSKSSYNEQFF. The CDR3 DNA reads as TGTGCCAGCAGCTTGTACAGCAAGAGCTCCTACAATGAGCAGTTCTTC.

The V call is TRBV6-5, the J call TRBJ1-1, with TRBD1 matching 7 bases. Germline V gene lookup returns CDR1 MNHEY and CDR2 SVGAGI. This CDR3 has 13 amino acids. After removal of 8 bases from V and 1 base from J, the junction contained 4 bases not matched to a gene. The CDR3 region is CASGRGRNTEAFF. Written as DNA, the CDR3 is TGTGCCAGCGGAAGGGGGCGGAACACTGAAGCTTTCTTT.

This clone came up once. The chain combines TRBV19 with TRBJ2-4; D might be TRBD1 (6 bases). Trimming left V 1 base short and J 8 bases short, with 15 bases between. CDR3 size: 15 residues. Germline loops: CDR1 LNHDA, CDR2 SQIVND (reference sequence). The CDR3 nucleotides read TGTGCCAGTAGTATAGCGAGAGGGGGAAGGGACATTCAGTACTTC. It encodes CASSIARGGRDIQYF. Complete variable domain (other parts from reference TRBV19 and TRBJ2-4): DGGITQSPKYLFRKEGQNVTLSCEQNLNHDAMYWYRQDPGQGLRLIYYSQIVNDFQKGDIAEGYSVSREKKESFPLTVTSAQKNPTAFYLCASSIARGGRDIQYFGAGTRLSVL.

The J gene is TRBJ1-5, the V gene TRBV11-2; no clear D gene. Germline CDR1 SGHAT, CDR2 FQNNGV. This CDR3 has 16 residues. Trimming cost V 1 base and J 0 bases, with 10 bases left between them. The CDR3 sequence is CASSLGAGYSNQPQHF. The DNA of the CDR3 is TGTGCCAGCAGCTTAGGAGCTGGGTATAGCAATCAGCCCCAGCATTTT.

This chain uses TRBV3-1 (or the pseudogene TRBV3-2) with TRBJ1-2; D is ambiguous. Trimming left V 0 bases short and J 2 bases short, with 7 bases between. The CDR3 extends over 14 amino acids. Germline lookup yields CDR1 LGHDT and CDR2 YNNKEL (reference sequence). CDR3 loop: CASSQDVPNYGYTF. The CDR3 DNA reads as TGTGCCAGCAGCCAAGACGTCCCCAACTATGGCTACACCTTC.

This clone was seen a single time. The genes are TRBV19 and TRBJ2-3; 7 bases are shared with TRBD1. Germline CDR1 is LNHDA and CDR2 is SQIVND (reference sequence). J gave up 5 bases and V 4 bases, and 3 bases lay outside the gene matches. The CDR3 runs 13 residues. The CDR3 sequence: CASSTGTVDTQYF. DNA of the CDR3: TGTGCCAGTAGTACAGGGACAGTAGATACGCAGTATTTT.

The rearrangement uses TRBV4-1 and TRBJ2-7; 11 positions agree with TRBD2. Trimming removed 0 bases from V and 5 bases from J; junction bases left unmatched: 3. The length of the CDR3 is 15 residues. Germline CDR1 reads MGHRA; CDR2 reads YSYEKL. The CDR3 coding sequence is TGCGCCAGCAGCCAAGATCTAGCGGGAGGCAACGAGCAGTACTTC. Translation: CASSQDLAGGNEQYF.

The genes are TRBV30 and TRBJ2-3; 11 bases map to TRBD2. V was clipped by 2 bases and J by 7 bases; unmatched bases: 8. This CDR3 comprises 15 residues. Per germline, CDR1 GTSNPN and CDR2 SVGIG (reference sequence). The chain's CDR3 is CAWSYIAGGPYTQYF. Here the CDR3 DNA reads TGTGCCTGGAGTTACATAGCGGGAGGGCCTTATACGCAGTATTTT.

This clone was picked up many times. This rearrangement joins TRBV6-1 to TRBJ2-7; D is perhaps TRBD2 (5 bases). Trimming removed 3 bases from V and 0 bases from J, with 12 bases in between. This CDR3 spans 15 amino acids. Germline CDR1 reads MNHNS; CDR2 reads SASEGT. The CDR3 loop reads CASSEADGVSYEQYF. The CDR3 DNA is TGTGCCAGCAGTGAGGCGGACGGGGTCTCCTACGAGCAGTACTTC.

V is TRBV5-5 and J is TRBJ2-7, with 11 bases that match TRBD2. The junction had 4 bases not matched to a gene; V was cut back by 2 bases and J by 3 bases. This CDR3 spans 15 amino acids. In germline, CDR1 is SGHKS, CDR2 YYEKEE (reference sequence). CDR3 nucleotides: TGTGCCAGCAGCTTAGGGACTAGCGGTTTCTACGAGCAGTACTTC. The encoded protein is CASSLGTSGFYEQYF.

This clone was counted a single time. The V and J genes are TRBV7-9 and TRBJ2-3; D possibly corresponds to TRBD2 (5 bases). This CDR3 spans 16 amino acids. CDR1 is SEHNR, CDR2 FQNEAQ, per germline (reference sequence). The ends were cut back, 3 bases at V and 6 bases at J, with 19 bases in the middle. CDR3 region: CASSLSGRPLGDTQYF. CDR3 sequence (DNA): TGTGCCAGCAGCTTGAGCGGAAGGCCGCTTGGGGATACGCAGTATTTT. The variable domain in full, completed from reference TRBV7-9 and TRBJ2-3, reads DTGVSQNPRHKITKRGQNVTFRCDPISEHNRLYWYRQTLGQGPEFLTYFQNEAQLEKSRLLSDRFSAERPKGSFSTLEIQRTEQGDSAMYLCASSLSGRPLGDTQYFGPGTRLTVL.

About this clone itself: One base separates it from a far larger clone, so it is likely a read error. This chain uses TRBV7-9 with TRBJ2-7; 7 bases line up with TRBD1. Germline V gene lookup returns CDR1 SEHNR and CDR2 FQNEAQ (reference sequence). Losses at the gene ends were 4 bases for V and 1 base for J; bases not matched to a gene: 1. There are 13 residues in the CDR3. CDR3 sequence: CASSSGQSYEQYF. Written as DNA, the CDR3 is TGTGCCAGCAGCTCGGGACAGTCCTACGAGCAGTACTTC.

The chain uses TRBV5-1 and TRBJ1-1, with D possibly TRBD1 on 5 matching bases. This CDR3 region has 13 residues. CDR1 SGHRS and CDR2 YFSETQ come from the germline V gene. Deletions cut 4 bases from V and 6 bases from J, with 13 bases between. Here the CDR3 DNA reads TGCGCCAGCAGCAAAGGACACATCTCTGAAGCTTTCTTT. Encoded protein: CASSKGHISEAFF. Full variable domain (rest looked up from reference TRBV5-1 and TRBJ1-1): KAGVTQTPRYLIKTRGQQVTLSCSPISGHRSVSWYQQTPGQGLQFLFEYFSETQRNKGNFPGRFSGRQFSNSRSEMNVSTLELGDSALYLCASSKGHISEAFFGQGTRLTVV.